This is a list of T cell receptor beta chains from one sample in a study of cytomegalovirus exposure and HLA in healthy donors. Only in-frame clones appear in the TCRdb table, and some are missing; sequencing was by immunoSEQ multiplex PCR. The sample yields approximately 50,000 clones, 45% to 70% seen once. Specimen: PBMCs. These receptor sequences come from a human donor in good health. CDR3s leave out the opening cysteine and the closing phenylalanine or tryptophan.

j_gene	v_gene	CDR3aa
TRBJ2-3	TRBV30	AWSLGAGPRGTQY
TRBJ1-1	TRBV19	ASSIGSGRATEAF
TRBJ2-5	TRBV10-1	ASSSSKGHETQY
TRBJ1-2	TRBV9	ASSVEGINYGYT
TRBJ2-1	TRBV7-2	ASSSDRGTYNEQF
TRBJ1-5	TRBV5-4	ASSMGGPNQPQH
TRBJ1-1	TRBV19	ASSVSGVTEAF
TRBJ2-7	TRBV30	AWRENYEQY
NA	TRBV6-6	ASSYARGEPEQY
TRBJ2-2	TRBV9	ASSMSGGALTGELF
TRBJ1-1	TRBV4-2	ASSPTARNTEAF
TRBJ2-3	TRBV27	ASSKQGNTDTQY
TRBJ1-6	TRBV2	ASSWGQGESPLH
TRBJ1-2	TRBV5-1	ASSGQDGIDGYT
TRBJ2-3	TRBV27	ASGRDRADTQY
TRBJ2-3	TRBV4-1	ASRGLAGRSDTQY
TRBJ1-3	TRBV2	ASSDRDRFSGNTIY
TRBJ1-2	TRBV10-3	AISGRQGKYGYT
TRBJ1-4	TRBV2	ASTRGLATNEKLF
TRBJ2-7	TRBV27	ASSPDRGLCAQY
TRBJ1-2	TRBV4-1	ASSPSGVPYGYT
TRBJ2-7	TRBV2	ASSEEGRGGKY
TRBJ1-2	TRBV9	ASSVALMARGQGYT
TRBJ1-6	TRBV6-5	ASSLPGNNSPLH
TRBJ1-1	TRBV7-2	ASSRPGTGKDTEAF
TRBJ2-1	TRBV19	ASASGVNEQF
TRBJ1-4	TRBV4-2	ASSQDRGPEKLF
TRBJ1-1	TRBV7-8	ASSLVVLPGEAF
TRBJ1-2	TRBV7-9	SSSRTGYGYT
TRBJ2-3	TRBV7-3	ASSSGLAGVSDTQY
TRBJ2-7	TRBV9	ASSVASGRGYEQY
TRBJ1-5	TRBV19	ASNPRKGGGQPQH
TRBJ1-4	TRBV7-9	ASSLRTEKLF
TRBJ2-7	TRBV10-3	AISGWTGQNEQY
TRBJ2-1	TRBV19	ASSMTRGGDNEQF
TRBJ2-7	TRBV2	TSSESRTITY
NA	TRBV27	ASRDGRSYEQY
TRBJ1-1	TRBV7-2	ASSPQPGTSTEAF
TRBJ2-1	TRBV7-3	ASSSSGLSSYNEQF
TRBJ2-7	TRBV23-1	ASSPQDRVDEQY
TRBJ1-6	TRBV7-3	ASSLNTGLNSPLH
TRBJ2-7	TRBV7-7	ASSLAGSYEQY
TRBJ2-2	TRBV5-6	ASSLAGGGEFDGELF
TRBJ1-2	TRBV30	AWATGGQLYP
TRBJ2-3	TRBV7-2	ASSSGLSIQDTQY
TRBJ2-7	TRBV7-3	ASSSPAPYEQY
TRBJ1-1	TRBV19	ASSIRGLAAEAF
TRBJ2-5	TRBV6-1	ASSEDGPGETQY
TRBJ2-5	TRBV6-1	ASSPGTGVRETQY
TRBJ1-5	TRBV7-9	ASSSQGNSNQPQH
TRBJ1-6	TRBV25-1	ASSPAGARYNSPLH